What follows are 6 T cell receptor beta chains derived from one specimen sequenced in a study of T cell repertoires in cytomegalovirus infection. TCRdb called the reads again in MiXCR, with one record for every CDR3 protein. The sample has about 160,000 distinct CDR3 sequences, roughly 17% seen once. The source material was CD8+ T cells from PBMCs. Source of these receptors: a human donor in good health (CMV status not recorded). Some clones in this sample may be carry-over from other donors' samples.

This clonotype was found a few times. The chain has TRBV7-8 and TRBJ2-1, with D perhaps TRBD1 (6 bases). CDR1 SGHVS and CDR2 FQNEAQ come from the germline V gene. With 3 bases removed from V and 0 bases from J, the gap between germline ends came to 9 bases. The CDR3 runs to 15 residues. The CDR3 loop reads CASSFQGSSYNEQFF. The CDR3, as DNA: TGTGCCAGCAGCTTTCAGGGGAGCTCCTACAATGAGCAGTTCTTC.

The table lists this clonotype with a few counts. V and J are TRBV24-1 and TRBJ2-1; D could derive from TRBD1 or TRBD2 (5 bases each). The CDR3 is 20 residues long. V lost 4 bases to trimming and J lost 8 bases, with 32 bases between them. Germline V gene sequence: CDR1 KGHDR, CDR2 SFDVKD. In DNA form, the CDR3 reads TGTGCCACCAGTGACCTGAATGACAGATCTCGGGGCCAACAGGTATATGAGCAGTTCTTC. Residues: CATSDLNDRSRGQQVYEQFF.

This clonotype was seen a few times. V gene TRBV7-9 combines with J gene TRBJ2-7; 9 nucleotides agree with TRBD1. V lost 8 bases to trimming and J lost 1 base; unmatched junction nucleotides: 9. CDR1 is SEHNR and CDR2 is FQNEAQ in the germline V gene (reference sequence). The CDR3 is made up of 15 amino acids. The DNA of the CDR3 is TGTGCCAGCGGCCCGATGGGGACAGGGTCCTACGAGCAGTACTTC. Its translation: CASGPMGTGSYEQYF. Full variable domain (missing parts from reference TRBV7-9 and TRBJ2-7): DTGVSQNPRHKITKRGQNVTFRCDPISEHNRLYWYRQTLGQGPEFLTYFQNEAQLEKSRLLSDRFSAERPKGSFSTLEIQRTEQGDSAMYLCASGPMGTGSYEQYFGPGTRLTVT.

The chain links TRBV7-2 to TRBJ2-3, with TRBD1 matching 8 bases. Trimming cost V 4 bases and J 2 bases; bases outside gene matches: 14. This CDR3 region has 18 residues. Germline assignment: CDR1 SGHTA and CDR2 FQGNSA. This chain's CDR3 is CASSYTPPGQATTDTQYF. As DNA, the CDR3 is TGTGCCAGCAGCTACACCCCACCGGGACAGGCAACCACAGATACGCAGTATTTT.

This clonotype was detected only a few times. V usage is TRBV6-4 and J usage is TRBJ1-2, with a tentative D call TRBD1 (5 bases). The length of the CDR3 is 16 residues. Trimming pared 0 bases from V and 4 bases from J, leaving 15 bases between. Germline V gives CDR1 MRHNA, CDR2 SNTAGT. Written as DNA, the CDR3 is TGTGCCAGCAGTGACTCTGACGGCAGGGAGTTCTATGGCTACACCTTC. Protein: CASSDSDGREFYGYTF.

The chain joins TRBV6-2 or TRBV6-3 to TRBJ2-1; tentative D call: TRBD2 (6 bases). Germline V CDR1 and CDR2: MNHEY, SVGEGT. The V and J ends lost 1 base and 4 bases respectively, with 14 bases between them. The CDR3 runs to 16 residues. The CDR3 protein is CASSYYGTYLYNEQFF. The CDR3 bases are TGTGCCAGCAGTTACTACGGGACTTATCTTTACAATGAGCAGTTCTTC.